The 28 T cell receptor beta chains presented below share a single source sample, sequenced in a study of blood T cell repertoires in COVID-19. Repertoires were generated with immunoSEQ multiplex PCR, while TCRdb's copy carries only in-frame clones and drops some. This repertoire shows some 330,000 clones, about 92% found once; its top ten account for under 20%. Sample: PBMCs or T cells enriched from blood (not recorded which). These receptors were taken from a woman aged 25 to 39 who had recovered from COVID-19.

This chain joins TRBV7-2 and TRBJ1-1; 8 positions match TRBD1. This CDR3 spans 16 amino acids. The germline V gene encodes CDR1 SGHTA and CDR2 FQGNSA. J lost 1 base, V lost 5 bases, and 9 bases had no gene match. The chain's CDR3 is CASSPGRGRGNTEAFF. The CDR3 coding sequence is TGTGCCAGCAGCCCCGGCAGGGGGCGAGGGAACACTGAAGCTTTCTTT.

The chain joins TRBV28 to TRBJ2-5; perhaps TRBD1 as D (6 bases). Germline lookup yields CDR1 MDHEN and CDR2 SYDVKM. V was clipped by 7 bases and J by 6 bases, with 18 bases between them. This CDR3 is built from 14 residues. In nucleotides, the CDR3 is TGTGCCAGCACCATAGCTACACAGGGAAAGACCCAGTACTTC. Translation: CASTIATQGKTQYF.

The chain joins TRBV9 to TRBJ2-1, with 16 bases lining up with TRBD2. The germline gives CDR1 SGDLS, CDR2 YYNGEE. This CDR3 region has 17 residues. V was clipped by 3 bases and J by 5 bases; unmatched bases: 5. The CDR3 loop is CASSEGLAGGIDNEQFF. The CDR3 DNA sequence: TGTGCCAGCAGCGAGGGACTAGCGGGGGGGATTGACAATGAGCAGTTCTTC.

The rearrangement joins TRBV4-2 to TRBJ1-1; TRBD1 matches 7 bases. J was trimmed by 4 bases and V by 4 bases; bases with no gene match: 6. The CDR3 consists of 14 residues. Germline CDR1 and CDR2: LGHNA and YNFKEQ. This CDR3 is CASSPRQGVTEAFF. CDR3 coding DNA: TGTGCCAGCAGCCCGCGACAGGGAGTCACTGAAGCTTTCTTT.

This chain connects TRBV27 to TRBJ2-6; TRBD2 is a possible D gene (6 bases). CDR3 length: 19 residues. Germline lookup yields CDR1 MNHEY and CDR2 SMNVEV (reference sequence). The germline V and J ends were trimmed by 7 bases and 4 bases, with 26 bases remaining between them. The CDR3 protein is CASKSGGSQIKKGANVLTF. The CDR3 DNA follows: TGTGCCAGCAAAAGTGGAGGGTCCCAAATCAAGAAGGGGGCCAACGTCCTGACTTTC.

The CDR3: CASRPPERTSGGALSGELFF. CDR3 bases: TGTGCAAGTCGCCCCCCGGAGAGGACTAGCGGGGGGGCCCTGTCCGGGGAGCTGTTTTTT. The rearrangement uses TRBV12-2 and TRBJ2-2; whether TRBD2, the table's D call, matches the DNA was not checked. TRBV12-2 is given as a pseudogene. CDR3 length: 20 residues.

The chain employs TRBV6-2 or TRBV6-3 and TRBJ1-1, with a weak D call TRBD1 (5 bases). The CDR3 loop spans 17 amino acids. Trimming left V 5 bases short and J 0 bases short, with 19 bases between. The V gene's germline CDR1 is MNHEY and CDR2 SVGEGT. The CDR3 here is CASSILLGGTMNTEAFF. As DNA, the CDR3 is TGTGCCAGCAGTATCCTTCTGGGAGGGACCATGAACACTGAAGCTTTCTTT.

The chain combines TRBV6-5 with TRBJ1-2; 8 bases match TRBD1. The V gene's germline CDR1 is MNHEY and CDR2 SVGAGI. With 2 bases clipped from V and 5 bases from J, the junction kept 10 bases outside the gene matches. This CDR3 is 16 amino acids long. In DNA, the CDR3 is TGTGCCAGCAGTTACACCCGACAGGGGATGGGGTATGGCTACACCTTC. It is translated as CASSYTRQGMGYGYTF.

This clone came up once. The chain uses TRBV9 and TRBJ2-7; TRBD2 is a possible D gene (6 bases). CDR1 is SGDLS, CDR2 YYNGEE, per germline. The CDR3 totals 14 residues. With 4 bases removed from V and 3 bases from J, the gap between germline ends came to 14 bases. The CDR3 coding sequence is TGTGCCAGCAGCCCTCGACGGGGACTCTACGAGCAGTACTTC. It yields the protein CASSPRRGLYEQYF.

The genes are TRBV6-5 and TRBJ1-6; 8 bases match TRBD1. Germline V gene lookup returns CDR1 MNHEY and CDR2 SVGAGI. The CDR3 has 14 residues. The V gene end was trimmed by 5 bases and the J gene end by 10 bases; junction bases not matched to a gene: 7. The CDR3 coding sequence is TGTGCCAGCAGTAGGACAGGGCAAAAATCACCCCTCCACTTT. This encodes CASSRTGQKSPLHF.

The chain uses TRBV19 and TRBJ1-6; TRBD1 matches at 10 bases. Germline trimming cut 9 bases from V and 8 bases from J; bases unmatched to any gene: 7. Looked up from germline, CDR1 is LNHDA and CDR2 is SQIVND (reference sequence). The CDR3 is 14 residues long. Here the CDR3 reads CASLRTGGDSPLHF. DNA for the CDR3: TGTGCCAGCCTACGGACAGGGGGAGATTCACCCCTCCACTTT.

As DNA, the CDR3 is TGTGCCAGCAGCTTCTACGCTATGAGCGAGCAGTACTTC. Protein product: CASSFYAMSEQYF. This sequence joins TRBV11-2 and TRBJ2-7, with D hard to call. This CDR3 region has 13 residues. Trimming removed 3 bases from V and 6 bases from J, with 12 bases in between. Germline V gene lookup returns CDR1 SGHAT and CDR2 FQNNGV.

CDR3 sequence reads: CASSLASRGGYNEQFF. CDR3 sequence (DNA): TGCGCCAGCAGCTTGGCTTCGCGGGGGGGTTATAATGAGCAGTTCTTC. The genes are TRBV5-1 and TRBJ2-1; TRBD2 agrees at 9 bases. The J segment lost 7 bases and the V segment lost 0 bases, leaving 8 bases of the junction unmatched. Germline loops: CDR1 SGHRS, CDR2 YFSETQ. The CDR3 contains 16 residues.

V gene TRBV23-1 combines with J gene TRBJ2-1; a possible D gene is TRBD1 (6 bases). TRBV23-1 is an ORF for which the function is uncertain. Trimming took 10 bases from V and 4 from J, leaving 14 bases between them. The CDR3 has 13 amino acids. The CDR3 bases are TGCGCCATCTACCGGGACACATACAATGAGCAGTTCTTC. It translates to CAIYRDTYNEQFF.

The V and J genes are TRBV18 and TRBJ1-3; a possible D gene is TRBD1 (5 bases). Germline V lookup: CDR1 KGHSH, CDR2 LQKENI. V shed 5 bases and J shed 0 bases, with 11 bases lying between them. There are 15 residues in the CDR3. CDR3 coding DNA: TGTGCCAGCTCAAATCAGGGCGGCTCTGGAAACACCATATATTTT. It translates to CASSNQGGSGNTIYF.

This chain connects TRBV28 to TRBJ2-4, with 9 nucleotides matching TRBD1. This CDR3 contains 18 residues. CDR1 and CDR2 from the germline V gene are MDHEN and SYDVKM. Germline trimming cut 4 bases from V and 0 bases from J; bases unmatched to any gene: 10. The CDR3 DNA reads as TGTGCCAGCAGTTCGCTGAGGACAGGGGTTGAAGCCAAAAACATTCAGTACTTC. Its protein is CASSSLRTGVEAKNIQYF.

The J gene is TRBJ2-5, the V gene TRBV7-3, with D possibly matching TRBD2 (6 bases). Looked up from germline, CDR1 is SGHTA and CDR2 is FQGTGA. Trimming stripped 4 bases from V and 3 bases from J, with 15 bases between. The CDR3 extends over 15 amino acids. Here the CDR3 reads CASSSGGPTKETQYF. The CDR3 bases are TGTGCCAGCAGCTCCGGGGGACCGACAAAAGAGACCCAGTACTTC. Combining the CDR3 with reference TRBV7-3 and TRBJ2-5 gives the whole variable domain GAGVSQTPSNKVTEKGKYVELRCDPISGHTALYWYRQSLGQGPEFLIYFQGTGAADDSGLPNDRFFAVRPEGSVSTLKIQRTERGDSAVYLCASSSGGPTKETQYFGPGTRLLVL.

This clone came up a few times. The rearrangement joins TRBV7-9 to TRBJ2-7, with D perhaps TRBD1 (6 bases). The CDR3 is 14 residues long. V lost 2 bases and J 2 bases, leaving 10 bases between the germline ends. Germline lookup yields CDR1 SEHNR and CDR2 FQNEAQ (reference sequence). The CDR3 spells CASSLQGIPYEQYF. In DNA, the CDR3 is TGTGCCAGCAGCTTACAGGGGATTCCCTACGAGCAGTACTTC.

This CDR3 reads CASSLGSGQPQHF. DNA of the CDR3: TGTGCCAGCAGTTTAGGGTCAGGGCAGCCCCAGCATTTT. This chain uses TRBV28 with TRBJ1-5; tentatively, D is TRBD1 (5 bases). Between the trimmed V and J ends, which lost 2 bases and 7 bases, there was a span of 9 bases. The CDR3 extends over 13 amino acids. Germline CDR1 MDHEN, CDR2 SYDVKM.

This chain joins TRBV29-1 and TRBJ2-2, with 9 bases identical to TRBD1. CDR3 length equals 14 residues. Germline CDR1 and CDR2: SQVTM and ANQGSEA. V shed 7 bases, J shed 4 bases, and the junction held 7 bases outside the gene matches. This chain's CDR3 is CSARRDRVTGELFF. CDR3 coding DNA: TGCAGCGCCCGTCGGGACAGGGTCACCGGGGAGCTGTTTTTT.

As regards this clone: This sample also contains other DNA sequences that code for the same CDR3. In DNA, the CDR3 is TGTGCCAGCAGCTTGGGTCTAGCCCAAGAGACCCAGTACTTC. Translating gives CASSLGLAQETQYF. This rearrangement joins TRBV5-4 to TRBJ2-5, with a possible D match to TRBD2 (5 bases). The CDR3 is made up of 14 amino acids. V was shortened by 0 bases and J by 1 base, with 7 bases between the two germline ends. Germline-derived CDR1 and CDR2 are SGHNT and YYREEE (reference sequence).

The chain joins TRBV6-4 to TRBJ2-1, with 13 nucleotides matching TRBD2. V dropped 4 bases and J dropped 9; count of bases not matched to a gene: 0. The CDR3 consists of 13 residues. Germline values: CDR1 MRHNA, CDR2 SNTAGT. The CDR3: CASSGLAGGEQFF. In DNA form, the CDR3 reads TGTGCCAGCAGTGGACTAGCGGGGGGTGAGCAGTTCTTC.

The chain links TRBV2 to TRBJ1-6; no reliable D call. Germline lookup yields CDR1 SNHLY and CDR2 FYNNEI. Deletions cut 6 bases from V and 3 bases from J, with 12 bases between. The CDR3 runs 15 residues. CDR3 protein: CASRAEAVYNSPLHF. CDR3 nucleotide sequence: TGTGCCAGCAGGGCCGAAGCGGTCTATAATTCACCCCTCCACTTT.

The J gene is TRBJ2-2, the V gene TRBV15; 9 bases are shared with TRBD2. After removal of 5 bases from V and 2 bases from J, the junction contained 6 bases not matched to a gene. The length of the CDR3 is 16 residues. Germline-derived CDR1 and CDR2 are LNHNV and YYDKDF (reference sequence). The CDR3 DNA sequence: TGTGCCACCAGCGGCGGACTAGCGACCAACACCGGGGAGCTGTTTTTT. This codes for CATSGGLATNTGELFF.

V is TRBV27 and J is TRBJ2-6; no clear D gene. Trimming took 1 base from V and 0 from J, leaving 4 bases between them. Germline values: CDR1 MNHEY, CDR2 SMNVEV (reference sequence). This CDR3 has 15 amino acids. The CDR3 DNA follows: TGTGCCAGCAGTTTATTCAGCTCTGGGGCCAACGTCCTGACTTTC. It specifies CASSLFSSGANVLTF. Full variable domain (missing parts from reference TRBV27 and TRBJ2-6): EAQVTQNPRYLITVTGKKLTVTCSQNMNHEYMSWYRQDPGLGLRQIYYSMNVEVTDKGDVPEGYKVSRKEKRNFPLILESPSPNQTSLYFCASSLFSSGANVLTFGAGSRLTVL.

CDR3 nucleotide sequence: TGTGCCAGCAGTTTCACAGGGAACGAGCAGTACTTC. Translated: CASSFTGNEQYF. The gene calls are TRBV11-3 and TRBJ2-7; maybe TRBD1 (6 bases). The germline gives CDR1 SGHNT, CDR2 YENEEA. The CDR3 runs to 12 residues. Trimming removed 6 bases from V and 5 bases from J, with 11 bases in between.

This clone was observed once. The rearrangement uses TRBV4-1 and TRBJ1-2; a possible D gene is TRBD1 (5 bases). CDR3 length: 14 residues. Trimming took 4 bases from V and 2 from J, leaving 11 bases between them. Germline CDR1 reads MGHRA; CDR2 reads YSYEKL. Here the CDR3 reads CASSPQRQNYGYTF. In DNA, the CDR3 is TGCGCCAGCAGCCCACAAAGACAGAACTATGGCTACACCTTC.

V gene TRBV2 combines with J gene TRBJ1-2; D might be TRBD1 (6 bases). CDR3 length: 14 amino acids. V was trimmed by 7 bases and J by 4 bases, leaving 16 bases between them. Looked up from germline, CDR1 is SNHLY and CDR2 is FYNNEI. CDR3 nucleotide sequence: TGTGCCAGCACCACCAGGGGTGTAGTCTATGGCTACACCTTC. It translates to CASTTRGVVYGYTF.